The 27 T cell receptor beta chains in this list originate from one sample, sequenced in a study of STAT3 mutations in large granular lymphocyte leukemia. Study-level points and caveats: Every T-cell large granular lymphocyte leukemia patient had at least one immunodominant TCR beta clonotype.

The repertoire was sequenced with immunoSEQ multiplex PCR; TCRdb's copy has only in-frame clones and lacks some. The repertoire holds about 4,000 clones, with 82% as singletons. What these receptors recognize is not known. The specimen sequenced was peripheral blood mononuclear cells. The receptor source for this set is a boy younger than 18 with T-cell large granular lymphocyte leukemia. Some clones in this sample may be carry-over from other donors' samples.

V gene TRBV30 combines with J gene TRBJ1-2, with 9 bases lining up with TRBD1. Germline V lookup: CDR1 GTSNPN, CDR2 SVGIG (reference sequence). The CDR3 consists of 12 residues. The V segment lost 8 bases and the J segment 4 bases; nucleotides outside the gene matches: 5. CDR3 nucleotides: TGTGCCGGAACGGACAGGGGCTATGGCTACACCTTC. This codes for CAGTDRGYGYTF.

The rearrangement links TRBV5-1 to TRBJ2-5; D is possibly TRBD1 (6 bases). With 4 bases removed from V and 2 bases from J, the gap between germline ends came to 12 bases. Germline CDR1 and CDR2: SGHRS and YFSETQ. CDR3 length equals 14 residues. CDR3 region: CASSLGQLQETQYF. CDR3 DNA: TGCGCCAGCAGCCTAGGACAGTTACAAGAGACCCAGTACTTC.

The V call is TRBV7-9, the J call TRBJ1-5; tentative D call: TRBD1 (6 bases). V was clipped by 1 base and J by 6 bases, with 7 bases between them. Germline CDR1 reads SEHNR; CDR2 reads FQNEAQ (reference sequence). CDR3 length: 13 residues. For the CDR3, the DNA is TGTGCCAGCAGCTTAGACAGGGCTCAGCCCCAGCATTTT. Amino acids: CASSLDRAQPQHF.

This clone was observed a handful of times. V is TRBV6-1 and J is TRBJ1-2; TRBD1 matches 10 bases. With V trimmed by 11 bases and J by 4 bases, 7 bases remained unmatched. Germline lookup yields CDR1 MNHNS and CDR2 SASEGT. The CDR3 has 13 amino acids. The CDR3 nucleotides are TGTGCCGGAGGCCGGGACAGGGGCTATGGCTACACCTTC. It codes for CAGGRDRGYGYTF.

The rearrangement links TRBV19 to TRBJ2-1; 11 positions match TRBD2. Trimming took 8 bases from V and 8 from J; bases not matched to a gene: 8. Germline lookup yields CDR1 LNHDA and CDR2 SQIVND (reference sequence). This CDR3 has 14 amino acids. Written as DNA, the CDR3 is TGTGCCAGTGTTAGCGGGAGGGCCAGCGATGAGCAGTTCTTC. This encodes CASVSGRASDEQFF. The full variable domain, completed using reference TRBV19 and TRBJ2-1, is DGGITQSPKYLFRKEGQNVTLSCEQNLNHDAMYWYRQDPGQGLRLIYYSQIVNDFQKGDIAEGYSVSREKKESFPLTVTSAQKNPTAFYLCASVSGRASDEQFFGPGTRLTVL.

This chain uses TRBV7-9 with TRBJ2-7, with unresolved D. This CDR3 has 13 amino acids. V was clipped by 1 base and J by 7 bases, with 11 bases between them. The germline V gene encodes CDR1 SEHNR and CDR2 FQNEAQ (reference sequence). CDR3 region: CASSLEQLGEQYF. CDR3 nucleotides: TGTGCCAGCAGCTTAGAACAGCTTGGGGAGCAGTACTTC.

CDR3 region: CASSLVGRTGAGELFF. The CDR3 coding sequence is TGTGCCAGCAGCTTAGTCGGAAGGACAGGGGCCGGGGAGCTGTTTTTT. The chain joins TRBV7-9 to TRBJ2-2, with 9 bases identical to TRBD1. J was trimmed by 6 bases and V by 1 base; bases with no gene match: 6. Germline CDR1 reads SEHNR; CDR2 reads FQNEAQ (reference sequence). The CDR3 covers 16 residues. The full variable domain, in which reference TRBV7-9 and TRBJ2-2 provide the parts outside the CDR3, is DTGVSQNPRHKITKRGQNVTFRCDPISEHNRLYWYRQTLGQGPEFLTYFQNEAQLEKSRLLSDRFSAERPKGSFSTLEIQRTEQGDSAMYLCASSLVGRTGAGELFFGEGSRLTVL.

The CDR3, as DNA: TGTGCCAGCAGCTTCGGGCAGACCGGGGATACGCAGTATTTT. Amino acid sequence: CASSFGQTGDTQYF. V is TRBV5-4 and J is TRBJ2-3; D is unresolved. The germline CDR1 and CDR2 sequences are SGHNT and YYREEE (reference sequence). This CDR3 is 14 amino acids long. V shed 2 bases and J shed 6 bases, with 13 bases lying between them. Complete variable domain (other parts from reference TRBV5-4 and TRBJ2-3): ETGVTQSPTHLIKTRGQQVTLRCSSQSGHNTVSWYQQALGQGPQFIFQYYREEENGRGNFPPRFSGLQFPNYSSELNVNALELDDSALYLCASSFGQTGDTQYFGPGTRLTVL.

The CDR3 reads CASSLGTGRLDGYTF. The CDR3 region has the DNA TGCGCCAGCAGCTTGGGGACAGGGCGTTTAGATGGCTACACCTTC. V is TRBV5-1 and J is TRBJ1-2, with 8 bases aligning to TRBD1. V was pared by 0 bases and J by 6 bases, with 7 bases of the junction left unmatched. Germline loops: CDR1 SGHRS, CDR2 YFSETQ. This CDR3 contains 15 residues.

CDR3 region: CASSPTQGSAYEQYF. As DNA, the CDR3 is TGTGCCAGCTCACCTACGCAGGGGTCCGCCTACGAGCAGTACTTC. The chain combines TRBV18 with TRBJ2-7; a weak D match, TRBD1 (6 bases). Looked up from germline, CDR1 is KGHSH and CDR2 is LQKENI. The CDR3 extends over 15 amino acids. The V and J ends lost 3 bases and 2 bases respectively, with 14 bases between them.

By frequency in the sample, this clone is medium-sized. CDR3 DNA sequence: TGTGCCAGCAGTGAACGGGGGGGCACAGATACGCAGTATTTT. Its translation is CASSERGGTDTQYF. The chain links TRBV6-4 to TRBJ2-3, with 7 bases that match TRBD2. Germline V gene data show CDR1 as MRHNA and CDR2 as SNTAGT. The CDR3 sequence is 14 residues long. V was clipped by 3 bases and J by 1 base; unmatched bases: 1.

J is TRBJ2-1 and V is TRBV5-1; D remains unclear. There are 11 residues in the CDR3. V dropped 3 bases and J dropped 8 bases, with 6 bases sitting between them. Germline CDR1 is SGHRS and CDR2 is YFSETQ. The CDR3 loop is CASSSLYEQFF. The CDR3 nucleotides are TGCGCCAGCAGCTCCCTTTATGAGCAGTTCTTC.

The chain employs TRBV30 and TRBJ2-7; TRBD1 or TRBD2 may be the D gene (6 bases each). V lost 2 bases, J lost 1 base, and 12 bases lay in between. The CDR3 totals 14 residues. Germline V lookup: CDR1 GTSNPN, CDR2 SVGIG (reference sequence). The CDR3 here is CAWSIGGASYEQYF. The DNA for the CDR3 is TGTGCCTGGAGTATCGGGGGCGCGTCCTACGAGCAGTACTTC.

J is TRBJ2-7 and V is TRBV5-1; D gene uncertain. Germline assignment: CDR1 SGHRS and CDR2 YFSETQ. Trimming shortened V by 0 bases and J by 7 bases, and 11 bases separated the two germline ends. The CDR3 runs 13 residues. As DNA, the CDR3 is TGCGCCAGCAGCTTGGCCGTGGCAGCGGAGCAGTACTTC. Encoded protein: CASSLAVAAEQYF. Using reference TRBV5-1 and TRBJ2-7 for the parts outside the CDR3, the full variable domain is KAGVTQTPRYLIKTRGQQVTLSCSPISGHRSVSWYQQTPGQGLQFLFEYFSETQRNKGNFPGRFSGRQFSNSRSEMNVSTLELGDSALYLCASSLAVAAEQYFGPGTRLTVT.

V usage is TRBV7-9 and J usage is TRBJ1-6; D is uncertain. Germline CDR1 SEHNR, CDR2 FQNEAQ (reference sequence). V shed 0 bases and J shed 6 bases, with 6 bases lying between them. CDR3 length equals 14 residues. Written as DNA, the CDR3 is TGTGCCAGCAGCTTAGCGAGAATTAATTCACCCCTCCACTTT. It specifies CASSLARINSPLHF.

This rearrangement joins TRBV5-1 to TRBJ2-7; D remains ambiguous. Germline loops: CDR1 SGHRS, CDR2 YFSETQ. Trimming shortened V by 4 bases and J by 2 bases, and 4 bases separated the two germline ends. The CDR3 sequence is 11 residues long. The CDR3 nucleotides read TGCGCCAGCAGCACCCCCTACGAGCAGTACTTC. Encoded protein: CASSTPYEQYF. Using reference TRBV5-1 and TRBJ2-7 for the parts outside the CDR3, the full variable domain is KAGVTQTPRYLIKTRGQQVTLSCSPISGHRSVSWYQQTPGQGLQFLFEYFSETQRNKGNFPGRFSGRQFSNSRSEMNVSTLELGDSALYLCASSTPYEQYFGPGTRLTVT.

This sequence joins TRBV5-1 and TRBJ1-4; D gene ambiguous. The CDR3 is 15 amino acids. The germline CDR1 and CDR2 sequences are SGHRS and YFSETQ. V was clipped by 7 bases and J by 0 bases, with 13 bases between them. The CDR3 nucleotides read TGCGCCAGCGGAATCCCTGGAGCAACTAATGAAAAACTGTTTTTT. Its translation: CASGIPGATNEKLFF.

Only a few counts were recorded for this clone. The V and J genes are TRBV30 and TRBJ2-7; D gene unclear. Germline CDR1 is GTSNPN and CDR2 is SVGIG (reference sequence). V was clipped by 0 bases and J by 3 bases, with 3 bases between them. The CDR3 is 11 amino acids. DNA for the CDR3: TGTGCCTGGAGTGTAGGCTACGAGCAGTACTTC. Protein: CAWSVGYEQYF.

The chain recombines TRBV5-6 with TRBJ2-3; D not resolved. Germline CDR1 and CDR2: SGHDT and YYEEEE. V was trimmed by 4 bases and J by 2 bases, leaving 11 bases between them. This CDR3 region has 14 residues. Here the CDR3 DNA reads TGTGCCAGCAGCATAGGAGCCCACACAGATACGCAGTATTTT. Residues: CASSIGAHTDTQYF. Based on the CDR3 plus reference TRBV5-6 and TRBJ2-3, the full variable domain is DAGVTQSPTHLIKTRGQQVTLRCSPKSGHDTVSWYQQALGQGPQFIFQYYEEEERQRGNFPDRFSGHQFPNYSSELNVNALLLGDSALYLCASSIGAHTDTQYFGPGTRLTVL.

The chain combines TRBV29-1 with TRBJ2-7, with D tentatively TRBD2 (6 bases). V dropped 6 bases and J dropped 2 bases, with 14 bases sitting between them. Germline V gene sequence: CDR1 SQVTM, CDR2 ANQGSEA. The CDR3 runs 13 residues. The CDR3 loop is CSVGKTGAYEQYF. CDR3 bases: TGCAGCGTCGGGAAGACGGGAGCCTACGAGCAGTACTTC.

The chain uses TRBV18 and TRBJ2-7; 7 nucleotides align to TRBD1. V lost 2 bases and J lost 3; bases outside the gene matches: 4. Per the germline V gene, CDR1 is KGHSH and CDR2 is LQKENI. The CDR3 is 14 residues long. The CDR3 spells CASSPSGQNYEQYF. CDR3 nucleotides: TGTGCCAGCTCACCATCGGGACAGAACTACGAGCAGTACTTC.

This CDR3 reads CAWSVQGIEAFF. The CDR3 DNA follows: TGTGCCTGGAGTGTACAGGGTATTGAAGCTTTCTTT. The chain combines TRBV30 with TRBJ1-1; maybe TRBD1 (6 bases). The CDR3 spans 12 residues. Trimming stripped 0 bases from V and 7 bases from J, with 9 bases between. The germline V gene has CDR1 GTSNPN and CDR2 SVGIG (reference sequence).

This chain links TRBV18 with TRBJ1-6; no clear D. V lost 1 base and J 5 bases, leaving 3 bases between the germline ends. The CDR3 has 13 amino acids. In germline, CDR1 is KGHSH, CDR2 LQKENI. CDR3 sequence (DNA): TGTGCCAGCTCACCACACCATAATTCACCCCTCCACTTT. It codes for CASSPHHNSPLHF.

The rearrangement uses TRBV5-1 and TRBJ2-3, with D perhaps assigned TRBD1 or TRBD2 (5 bases each). The CDR3 runs 13 residues. The V gene's germline CDR1 is SGHRS and CDR2 YFSETQ. Trimming removed 3 bases at V and 0 bases at J, with 5 bases between. The CDR3 sequence: CASSWDSTDTQYF. The CDR3 DNA sequence: TGCGCCAGCAGCTGGGACAGCACAGATACGCAGTATTTT.

This clone was counted only a few times. The chain has TRBV4-1 and TRBJ1-5; weak D call: TRBD1 (5 bases). V was clipped by 5 bases and J by 3 bases, with 11 bases between them. The length of the CDR3 is 14 residues. The germline CDR1 and CDR2 sequences are MGHRA and YSYEKL. The CDR3 coding sequence is TGCGCCAGCAGCGGTCAGGGCGACAATCAGCCCCAGCATTTT. Its protein product is CASSGQGDNQPQHF.

Regarding this clone: One end of the junction does not line up with germline, which may come from a read error. The V gene is TRBV29-1, the J gene TRBJ2-6; D is uncertain. Germline lookup yields CDR1 SQVTM and CDR2 ANQGSEA. CDR3 length: 14 residues. CDR3 nucleotides: TGCAGCGTCGAAGAATACTCTGGGGCCAACGTCCTGACTTTC. Translating gives CSVEEYSGANVLTF.

The gene calls are TRBV5-4 and TRBJ2-7, with TRBD2 matching 12 bases. The V segment lost 4 bases and the J segment 0 bases; nucleotides outside the gene matches: 2. This CDR3 has 15 residues. Germline CDR1 is SGHNT and CDR2 is YYREEE (reference sequence). CDR3 loop: CASSLAGGSSYEQYF. DNA for the CDR3: TGTGCCAGCAGCCTAGCGGGGGGGAGCTCCTACGAGCAGTACTTC.